One sample yielded the 23 T cell receptor beta chains listed below, sequenced in a study of T cell repertoires in cytomegalovirus infection. TCRdb fed the reads into MiXCR, producing one record per CDR3 protein. Of approximately 490,000 distinct CDR3 sequences listed, over 9% are singletons. Sample: PBMCs. Receptors were obtained from a human donor in good health (CMV status not recorded). Some clones in this sample may be carry-over from other donors' samples.

The sample holds many counts of this clonotype. The chain employs TRBV2 and TRBJ1-2; 7 bases align to TRBD1. CDR3 length equals 11 residues. Unmatched junction bases numbered 11, after V lost 8 bases and J lost 14 bases. Germline values: CDR1 SNHLY, CDR2 FYNNEI. Here the CDR3 DNA reads TGTGCCAGCGGGCCGCAAGGGACAGATACCTTC. Its protein is CASGPQGTDTF. Together with reference TRBV2 and TRBJ1-2, the CDR3 gives the full variable domain: EPEVTQTPSHQVTQMGQEVILRCVPISNHLYFYWYRQILGQKVEFLVSFYNNEISEKSEIFDDQFSVERPDGSNFTLKIRSTKLEDSAMYFCASGPQGTDTFGSGTRLTVV.

This clonotype has ten or more counts. V is TRBV2 and J is TRBJ2-1; TRBD2 matches at 9 bases. CDR3 length: 14 amino acids. J gave up 7 bases and V 10 bases, and 11 bases lay outside the gene matches. Germline V lookup: CDR1 SNHLY, CDR2 FYNNEI. CDR3 loop: CATLRAGGQNEQFF. The CDR3 DNA is TGTGCCACCCTACGGGCGGGGGGGCAAAATGAGCAGTTCTTC.

This clonotype was recorded at least ten times. The chain recombines TRBV6-5 with TRBJ1-2; TRBD1 aligns across 9 bases. CDR3 length: 18 amino acids. The junction had 14 bases not matched to a gene; V was cut back by 2 bases and J by 4 bases. Germline CDR1 reads MNHEY; CDR2 reads SVGAGI. CDR3 sequence reads: CASSYATPGQGKIYGYTF. CDR3 DNA: TGTGCCAGCAGTTACGCGACACCGGGACAGGGAAAGATCTATGGCTACACCTTC.

This clonotype was seen only once. The genes are TRBV2 and TRBJ1-2; the D is unclear. From germline, CDR1 is SNHLY and CDR2 FYNNEI. Between the trimmed V and J ends, which lost 5 bases and 5 bases, there was a span of 15 bases. This CDR3 has 14 amino acids. The CDR3: CASSPERSPYGYTF. DNA for the CDR3: TGTGCCAGCAGTCCTGAGAGGAGTCCTTATGGCTACACCTTC.

The rearrangement uses TRBV2 and TRBJ2-7; a weak D match, TRBD2 (6 bases). The germline V gene has CDR1 SNHLY and CDR2 FYNNEI. Trimming stripped 1 base from V and 6 bases from J, with 10 bases between. The CDR3 is 13 residues long. The DNA of the CDR3 is TGTGCCAGCAGTGAAGAGGGGAGGTCCGAGCAGTACTTC. Translating it yields CASSEEGRSEQYF.

This clonotype was observed many times. The J gene is TRBJ2-2, the V gene TRBV7-3; 9 bases line up with TRBD2. CDR3 length: 15 amino acids. The germline V gene encodes CDR1 SGHTA and CDR2 FQGTGA. The V gene end was trimmed by 4 bases and the J gene end by 1 base; junction bases not matched to a gene: 1. The CDR3: CASSSAGGNTGELFF. In nucleotides, the CDR3 is TGTGCCAGCAGCTCAGCGGGGGGGAACACCGGGGAGCTGTTTTTT.

The CDR3 region is CASEQLEMNTEAFF. The CDR3 DNA sequence: TGTGCCAGCGAACAGCTTGAAATGAACACTGAAGCTTTCTTT. The V and J genes are TRBV5-5 and TRBJ1-1; unclear D gene. Trimming removed 7 bases from V and 0 bases from J, with 13 bases in between. Per germline, CDR1 SGHKS and CDR2 YYEKEE (reference sequence). This CDR3 is 14 amino acids long.

This rearrangement joins TRBV7-6 to TRBJ2-5, with 8 bases matching TRBD1. The CDR3 spans 15 residues. V lost 1 base and J lost 5; bases outside the gene matches: 6. The V gene's germline CDR1 is SGHVS and CDR2 FNYEAQ. This CDR3 is CASSLVGQGDETQYF. The CDR3 DNA reads as TGTGCCAGCAGCTTAGTAGGACAGGGTGACGAGACCCAGTACTTC.

At least ten counts were recorded for this clonotype. The chain is built from TRBV27 and TRBJ2-7, with D unresolved. The CDR3 has 14 amino acids. V dropped 5 bases and J dropped 2 bases, with 13 bases sitting between them. Germline V gives CDR1 MNHEY, CDR2 SMNVEV (reference sequence). CDR3 loop: CASSAGPNPYEQYF. The DNA of the CDR3 is TGTGCCAGCAGTGCCGGGCCGAACCCCTACGAGCAGTACTTC.

The chain uses TRBV20-1 and TRBJ2-2, with unresolved D. Trimming removed 4 bases at V and 5 bases at J, with 11 bases between. Germline V gene data show CDR1 as DFQATT and CDR2 as SNEGSKA (reference sequence). The CDR3 is 13 residues long. The CDR3 DNA follows: TGCAGTGCTACGGTGCCATGGACCGGGGAGCTGTTTTTT. Translated: CSATVPWTGELFF.

J is TRBJ1-5 and V is TRBV12-3 or TRBV12-4, with TRBD1 matching 7 bases. This CDR3 region has 15 residues. V gave up 5 bases and J gave up 2 bases; unmatched junction bases: 6. In nucleotides, the CDR3 is TGTGCCAGCAGTCCTCCAACAGGGGGCAATCAGCCCCAGCATTTT. Protein: CASSPPTGGNQPQHF.

The chain is built from TRBV5-1 and TRBJ1-2; D unresolved. The CDR3 consists of 16 residues. The V end lost 4 bases, the J end lost 8 bases, and 24 bases lay between the germline ends. Germline V gives CDR1 SGHRS, CDR2 YFSETQ. CDR3 sequence (DNA): TGCGCCAGCAGCCCCCCTTTCCTGGACGCTGTTGGAGGCTACACCTTC. Translating it yields CASSPPFLDAVGGYTF.

This clonotype was counted at least ten times. The chain links TRBV7-9 to TRBJ2-2; 8 bases align to TRBD1. The CDR3 runs 16 residues. The germline CDR1 and CDR2 sequences are SEHNR and FQNEAQ (reference sequence). J gave up 1 base and V 5 bases, and 6 bases lay outside the gene matches. CDR3 region: CASSLPGTGNTGELFF. As DNA, the CDR3 is TGTGCCAGCAGCCTCCCCGGGACAGGGAACACCGGGGAGCTGTTTTTT.

The V and J genes are TRBV20-1 and TRBJ1-1, with D maybe TRBD1 (5 bases). Germline lookup yields CDR1 DFQATT and CDR2 SNEGSKA (reference sequence). CDR3 size: 15 residues. Trimming cost V 0 bases and J 0 bases, with 11 bases left between them. CDR3 DNA sequence: TGCAGTGCTAGAGACCAGCCCAGGGTGAACACTGAAGCTTTCTTT. Its protein product is CSARDQPRVNTEAFF.

In regard to this clonotype: At one end, the junction sequence differs from germline, possibly due to a read error. This rearrangement joins TRBV18 to TRBJ1-6, with 7 bases identical to TRBD1. Germline V gives CDR1 KGHSH, CDR2 LQKENI. CDR3 length equals 17 residues. This chain's CDR3 is CASSPPRRDRDKSPLHF. CDR3 in DNA: TGTGCCAGCTCACCCCCTCGTCGAGACAGGGATAAGTCACCCCTCCACTTT.

This clonotype was detected only a few times. This sequence joins TRBV29-1 and TRBJ2-5, with no clear D. The V gene lost 4 bases and the J gene lost 0 bases, with 27 bases spanning the gap. Germline values: CDR1 SQVTM, CDR2 ANQGSEA. This CDR3 spans 19 amino acids. CDR3 protein: CSVVGRAPGTKEYQETQYF. CDR3 sequence (DNA): TGCAGCGTTGTAGGTCGAGCCCCAGGTACTAAAGAGTACCAAGAGACCCAGTACTTC.

This clonotype has a count of ten or more. The chain combines TRBV7-6 with TRBJ1-6; D may be TRBD1 (5 bases). The CDR3 sequence is 15 residues long. Germline assignment: CDR1 SGHVS and CDR2 FNYEAQ. V dropped 5 bases and J dropped 6 bases, with 14 bases sitting between them. The chain's CDR3 is CASSERGVANSPLHF. In DNA form, the CDR3 reads TGTGCCAGCAGCGAGCGAGGGGTTGCTAATTCACCCCTCCACTTT.

Many counts were recorded for this clonotype. The V and J genes are TRBV7-8 and TRBJ2-2; D is perhaps TRBD1 or TRBD2 (5 bases each). This CDR3 is built from 18 residues. Germline V gene sequence: CDR1 SGHVS, CDR2 FQNEAQ. V lost 6 bases and J lost 7, with 27 bases in between. CDR3 in amino acids: CASSYNPPGDRIDGELFF. The DNA for the CDR3 is TGTGCCAGCAGTTATAATCCACCCGGGGACCGAATAGACGGGGAGCTGTTTTTT.

This chain uses TRBV5-8 with TRBJ2-6; 11 nucleotides agree with TRBD1. J was trimmed by 2 bases and V by 4 bases; bases with no gene match: 5. The CDR3 loop spans 17 amino acids. Germline values: CDR1 SGHTS, CDR2 YDEGEE. CDR3 protein: CASSALDRGPGANVLTF. CDR3 nucleotides: TGTGCCAGCAGCGCGCTGGACAGGGGGCCTGGGGCCAACGTCCTGACTTTC. Using reference TRBV5-8 and TRBJ2-6 for the parts outside the CDR3, the full variable domain is EAGVTQSPTHLIKTRGQQATLRCSPISGHTSVYWYQQALGLGLQFLLWYDEGEERNRGNFPPRFSGRQFPNYSSELNVNALELEDSALYLCASSALDRGPGANVLTFGAGSRLTVL.

This clonotype appeared many times. The chain uses TRBV5-1 and TRBJ1-1; D is undetermined. Deletions cut 2 bases from V and 4 bases from J, with 18 bases between. The CDR3 has 16 amino acids. Germline CDR1 is SGHRS and CDR2 is YFSETQ. CDR3 DNA: TGCGCCAGCAGCTTTATCGGAGGTGCGGGCAGCACTGAAGCTTTCTTT. It yields the protein CASSFIGGAGSTEAFF. Based on the CDR3 plus reference TRBV5-1 and TRBJ1-1, the full variable domain is KAGVTQTPRYLIKTRGQQVTLSCSPISGHRSVSWYQQTPGQGLQFLFEYFSETQRNKGNFPGRFSGRQFSNSRSEMNVSTLELGDSALYLCASSFIGGAGSTEAFFGQGTRLTVV.

This clonotype was detected many times. V usage is TRBV6-5 and J usage is TRBJ2-2; a possible D gene is TRBD2 (5 bases). The V end lost 4 bases, the J end lost 6 bases, and 15 bases lay between the germline ends. Per germline, CDR1 MNHEY and CDR2 SVGAGI. The CDR3 totals 15 residues. The DNA for the CDR3 is TGTGCCAGCAGTTCGCCGGGCGAGGGAGCCGGGGAGCTGTTTTTT. This gives the protein CASSSPGEGAGELFF.

This clonotype was seen only a few times. The chain uses TRBV30 and TRBJ2-5; TRBD2 matches 16 bases. The germline gives CDR1 GTSNPN, CDR2 SVGIG (reference sequence). V shed 1 base and J 5 bases; nucleotides not matched to a gene: 13. The CDR3 sequence is 19 residues long. CDR3 protein: CAWSAMGTSGRAVGETQYF. The CDR3 coding sequence is TGTGCCTGGAGTGCAATGGGGACTAGCGGGAGGGCCGTGGGGGAGACCCAGTACTTC.

This clonotype was seen repeatedly, ten times or more. The chain recombines TRBV7-6 with TRBJ1-1; perhaps TRBD1 as D (6 bases). From germline, CDR1 is SGHVS and CDR2 FNYEAQ. V lost 2 bases and J 1 base, leaving 17 bases between the germline ends. This CDR3 spans 17 amino acids. The CDR3, as DNA: TGTGCCAGCAGCTTAAATAGCGAGCCAGGGGAGAACACTGAAGCTTTCTTT. As protein: CASSLNSEPGENTEAFF.